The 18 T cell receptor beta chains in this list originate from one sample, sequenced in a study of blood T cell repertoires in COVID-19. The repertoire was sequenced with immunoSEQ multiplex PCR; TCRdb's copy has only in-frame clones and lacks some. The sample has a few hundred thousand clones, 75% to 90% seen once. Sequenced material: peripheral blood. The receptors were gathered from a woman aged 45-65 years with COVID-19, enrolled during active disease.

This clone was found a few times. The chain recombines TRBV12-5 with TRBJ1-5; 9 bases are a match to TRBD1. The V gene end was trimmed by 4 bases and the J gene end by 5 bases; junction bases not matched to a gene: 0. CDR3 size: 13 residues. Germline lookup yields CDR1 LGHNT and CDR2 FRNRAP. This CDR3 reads CASGWDRDQPQHF. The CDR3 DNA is TGTGCTAGTGGTTGGGACAGGGATCAGCCCCAGCATTTT.

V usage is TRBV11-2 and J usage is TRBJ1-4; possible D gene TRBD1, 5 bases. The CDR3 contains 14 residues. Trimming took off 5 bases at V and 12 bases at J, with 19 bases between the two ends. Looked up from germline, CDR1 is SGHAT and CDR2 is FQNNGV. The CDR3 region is CASSLAGTGGELFF. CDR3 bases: TGTGCCAGCAGCCTCGCCGGGACGGGCGGGGAACTGTTTTTT.

The CDR3 DNA sequence: TGTGCCAGCAGCTTGGAGCAGAACACTGAAGCTTTCTTT. This gives the protein CASSLEQNTEAFF. The chain combines TRBV5-4 with TRBJ1-1; no clear D gene. Germline V CDR1 and CDR2: SGHNT, YYREEE (reference sequence). CDR3 size: 13 residues. The germline V and J ends were trimmed by 0 bases and 1 base, with 4 bases remaining between them.

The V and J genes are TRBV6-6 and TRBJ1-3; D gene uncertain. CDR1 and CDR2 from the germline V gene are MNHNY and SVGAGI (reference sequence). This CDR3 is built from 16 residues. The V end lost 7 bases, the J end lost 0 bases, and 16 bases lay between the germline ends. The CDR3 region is CASTDMRASSGNTIYF. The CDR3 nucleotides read TGTGCCAGCACTGATATGCGGGCCTCCTCTGGAAACACCATATATTTT.

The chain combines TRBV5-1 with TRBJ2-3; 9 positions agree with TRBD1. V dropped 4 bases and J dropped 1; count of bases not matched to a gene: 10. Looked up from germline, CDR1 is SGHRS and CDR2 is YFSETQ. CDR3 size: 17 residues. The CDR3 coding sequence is TGCGCCAGCAGCACGTCCGGGACAGGGATGGGCACAGATACGCAGTATTTT. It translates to CASSTSGTGMGTDTQYF.

CDR3 DNA: TGTGCCAGCAGCCAAGCTGCGCTCGGCAGGGGGCTTACTGAAGCTTTCTTT. Translating gives CASSQAALGRGLTEAFF. The rearrangement joins TRBV3-1 (or the pseudogene TRBV3-2) to TRBJ1-1; 8 bases agree with TRBD1. This CDR3 has 17 residues. J gave up 5 bases and V 1 base, and 12 bases lay outside the gene matches. The germline gives CDR1 LGHDT, CDR2 YNNKEL (reference sequence).

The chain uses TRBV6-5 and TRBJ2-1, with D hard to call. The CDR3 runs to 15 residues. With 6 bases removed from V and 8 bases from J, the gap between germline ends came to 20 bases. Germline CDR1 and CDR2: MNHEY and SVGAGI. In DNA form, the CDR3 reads TGTGCCAGCAGACTCTCCGGTGACTCCATCTATGAGCAGTTCTTC. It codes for CASRLSGDSIYEQFF.

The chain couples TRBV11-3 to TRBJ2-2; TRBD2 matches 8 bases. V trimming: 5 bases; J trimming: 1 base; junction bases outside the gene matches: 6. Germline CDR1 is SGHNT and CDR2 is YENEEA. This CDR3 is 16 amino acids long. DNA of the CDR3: TGTGCCAGCAGCCAATTTAGCGGGAAGAACACCGGGGAGCTGTTTTTT. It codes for CASSQFSGKNTGELFF. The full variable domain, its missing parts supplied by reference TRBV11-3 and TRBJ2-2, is EAGVVQSPRYKIIEKKQPVAFWCNPISGHNTLYWYLQNLGQGPELLIRYENEEAVDDSQLPKDRFSAERLKGVDSTLKIQPAELGDSAVYLCASSQFSGKNTGELFFGEGSRLTVL.

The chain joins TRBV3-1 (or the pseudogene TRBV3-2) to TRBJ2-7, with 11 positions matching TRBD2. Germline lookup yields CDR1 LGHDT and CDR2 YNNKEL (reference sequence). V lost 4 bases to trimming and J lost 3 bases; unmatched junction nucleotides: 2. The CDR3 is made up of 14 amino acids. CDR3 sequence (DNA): TGTGCCAGCAGCCCGGGACTAGCGGACTACGAGCAGTACTTC. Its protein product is CASSPGLADYEQYF.

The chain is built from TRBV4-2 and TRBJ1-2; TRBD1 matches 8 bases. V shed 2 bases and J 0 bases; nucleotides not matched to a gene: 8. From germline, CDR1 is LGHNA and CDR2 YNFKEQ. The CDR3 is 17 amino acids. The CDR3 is CASSQKTGDPTNYGYTF. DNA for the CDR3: TGTGCCAGCAGCCAAAAGACAGGGGACCCTACTAACTATGGCTACACCTTC.

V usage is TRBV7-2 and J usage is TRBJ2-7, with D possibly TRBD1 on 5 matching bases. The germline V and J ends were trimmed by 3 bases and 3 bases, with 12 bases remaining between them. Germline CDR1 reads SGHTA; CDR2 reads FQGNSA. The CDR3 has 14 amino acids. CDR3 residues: CASSFTGVNYEQYF. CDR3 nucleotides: TGTGCCAGCAGCTTTACAGGAGTTAACTACGAGCAGTACTTC.

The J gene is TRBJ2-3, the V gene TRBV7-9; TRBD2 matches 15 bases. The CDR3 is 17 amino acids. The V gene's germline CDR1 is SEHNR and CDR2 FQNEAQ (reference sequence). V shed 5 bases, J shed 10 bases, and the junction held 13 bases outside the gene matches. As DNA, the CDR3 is TGTGCCAGCAGCAGGGGACTAGCGGGAGGCACCGCACAACCGCAGTATTTT. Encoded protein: CASSRGLAGGTAQPQYF.

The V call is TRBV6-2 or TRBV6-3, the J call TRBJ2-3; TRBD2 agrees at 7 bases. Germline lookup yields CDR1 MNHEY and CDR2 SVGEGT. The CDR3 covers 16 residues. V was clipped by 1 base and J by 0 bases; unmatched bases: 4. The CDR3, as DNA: TGTGCCAGCAGTTACTGGCAAGCGGGGAGCACAGATACGCAGTATTTT. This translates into CASSYWQAGSTDTQYF.

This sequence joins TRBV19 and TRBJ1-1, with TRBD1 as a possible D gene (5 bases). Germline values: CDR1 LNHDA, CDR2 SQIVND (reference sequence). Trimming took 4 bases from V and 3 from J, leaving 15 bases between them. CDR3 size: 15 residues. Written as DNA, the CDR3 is TGTGCCAGTAGTAGGGGTTTAGGGGAATACACTGAAGCTTTCTTT. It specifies CASSRGLGEYTEAFF.

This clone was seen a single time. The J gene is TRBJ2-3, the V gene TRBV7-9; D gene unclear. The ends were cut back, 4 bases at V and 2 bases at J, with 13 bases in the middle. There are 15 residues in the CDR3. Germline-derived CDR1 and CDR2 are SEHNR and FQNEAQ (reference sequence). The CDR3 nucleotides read TGTGCCAGCAGCTGGAGATGGGTTACCACAGATACGCAGTATTTT. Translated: CASSWRWVTTDTQYF.

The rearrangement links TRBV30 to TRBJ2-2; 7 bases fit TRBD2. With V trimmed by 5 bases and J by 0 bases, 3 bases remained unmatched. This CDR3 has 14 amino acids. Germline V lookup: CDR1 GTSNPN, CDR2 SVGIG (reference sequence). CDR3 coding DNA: TGTGCCTGGGTAGCGGGCCCGAACACCGGGGAGCTGTTTTTT. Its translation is CAWVAGPNTGELFF.

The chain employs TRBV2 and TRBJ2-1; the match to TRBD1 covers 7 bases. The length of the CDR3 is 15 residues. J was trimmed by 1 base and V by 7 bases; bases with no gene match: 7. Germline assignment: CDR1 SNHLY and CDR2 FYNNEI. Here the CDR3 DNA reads TGTGCCAGCATAGCCGGGACAGTGTCCTACAATGAGCAGTTCTTC. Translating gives CASIAGTVSYNEQFF.

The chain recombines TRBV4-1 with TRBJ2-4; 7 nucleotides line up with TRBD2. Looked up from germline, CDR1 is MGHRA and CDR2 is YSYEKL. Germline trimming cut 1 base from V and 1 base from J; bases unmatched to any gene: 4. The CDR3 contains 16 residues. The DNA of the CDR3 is TGCGCCAGCAGCCAAGCTTTGGGGGGGGCCAAAAACATTCAGTACTTC. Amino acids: CASSQALGGAKNIQYF.